This T cell receptor (beta chain) was recorded in a study of blood T cell repertoires in COVID-19. Here immunoSEQ multiplex PCR was the method, and the copy in TCRdb shows in-frame clones only, minus some. The repertoire holds some 70,000 clones, around 79% seen once, with approximately 20% in the top ten. In its sample, this clone was seen a few times. The CDR3 extends over 17 amino acids. Germline CDR1 and CDR2: SGHVS and FNYEAQ. Germline trimming cut 4 bases from V and 1 base from J; bases unmatched to any gene: 6. The sequencing input was peripheral blood. The chain carries TRBV7-6 and TRBJ1-3, with 11 bases aligning to TRBD1. The clonotype originates from a man in his sixties with acute or convalescent COVID-19. The DNA of the CDR3 is TGTGCCAGCAGCTCAGGGACAGGGGGTAATTCTGGAAACACCATATATTTT. It translates to CASSSGTGGNSGNTIYF.